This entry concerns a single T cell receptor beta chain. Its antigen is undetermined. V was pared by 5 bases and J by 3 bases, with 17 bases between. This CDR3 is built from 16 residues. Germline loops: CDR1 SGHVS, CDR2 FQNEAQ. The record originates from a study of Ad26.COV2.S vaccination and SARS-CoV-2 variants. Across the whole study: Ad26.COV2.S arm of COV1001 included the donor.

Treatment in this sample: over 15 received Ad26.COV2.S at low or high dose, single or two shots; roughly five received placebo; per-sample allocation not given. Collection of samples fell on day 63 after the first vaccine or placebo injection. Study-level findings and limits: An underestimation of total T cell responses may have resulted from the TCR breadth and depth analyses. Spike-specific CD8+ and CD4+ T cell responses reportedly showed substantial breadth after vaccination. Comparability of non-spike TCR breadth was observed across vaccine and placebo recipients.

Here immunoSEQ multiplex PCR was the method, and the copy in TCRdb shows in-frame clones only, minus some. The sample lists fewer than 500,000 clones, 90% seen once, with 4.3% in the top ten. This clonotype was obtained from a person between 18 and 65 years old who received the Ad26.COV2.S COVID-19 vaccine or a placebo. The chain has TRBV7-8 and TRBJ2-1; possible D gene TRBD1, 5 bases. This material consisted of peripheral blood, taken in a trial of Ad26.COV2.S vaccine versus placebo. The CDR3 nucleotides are TGTGCCAGCAGCATAAGGGGTGGAGTGGGCTACAATGAGCAGTTCTTC. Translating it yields CASSIRGGVGYNEQFF.